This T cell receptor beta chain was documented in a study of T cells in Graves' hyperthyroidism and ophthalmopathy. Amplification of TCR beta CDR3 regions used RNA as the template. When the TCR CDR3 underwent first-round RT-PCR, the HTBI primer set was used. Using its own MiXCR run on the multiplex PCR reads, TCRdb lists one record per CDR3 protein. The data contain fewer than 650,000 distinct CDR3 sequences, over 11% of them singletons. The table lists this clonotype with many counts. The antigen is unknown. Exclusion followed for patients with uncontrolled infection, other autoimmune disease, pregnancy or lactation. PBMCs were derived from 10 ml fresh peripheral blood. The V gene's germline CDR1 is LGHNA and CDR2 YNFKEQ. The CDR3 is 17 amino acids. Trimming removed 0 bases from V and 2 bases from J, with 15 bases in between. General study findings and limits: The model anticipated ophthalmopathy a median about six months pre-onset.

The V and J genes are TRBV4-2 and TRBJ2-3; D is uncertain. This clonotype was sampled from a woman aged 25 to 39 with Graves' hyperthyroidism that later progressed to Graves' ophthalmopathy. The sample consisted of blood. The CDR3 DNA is TGTGCCAGCAGCCAAGACCCCGCTTCTACCTTCACAGATACGCAGTATTTT. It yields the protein CASSQDPASTFTDTQYF.